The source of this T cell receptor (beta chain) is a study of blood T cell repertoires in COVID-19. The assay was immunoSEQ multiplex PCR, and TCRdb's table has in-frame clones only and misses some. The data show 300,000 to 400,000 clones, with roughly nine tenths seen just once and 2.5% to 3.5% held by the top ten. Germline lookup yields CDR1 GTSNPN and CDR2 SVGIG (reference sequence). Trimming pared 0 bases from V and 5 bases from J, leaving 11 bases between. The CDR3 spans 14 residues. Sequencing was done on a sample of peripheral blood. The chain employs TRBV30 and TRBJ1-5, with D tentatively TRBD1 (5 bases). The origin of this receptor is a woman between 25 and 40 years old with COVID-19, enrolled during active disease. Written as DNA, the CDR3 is TGTGCCTGGAGTGTAGGGCAGGGCTATCAGCCCCAGCATTTT. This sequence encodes CAWSVGQGYQPQHF.